The source of this TCR beta chain is a study of vaccination and CD4 T cells after COVID-19. As for the study in general: The makeup of the convalescents was six males and four females, two of them Hispanic.

Indicated treatment: roughly ten-day PBMC culture with coronavirus spike peptide pools or control peptides (ViraFEST assay). Peptide-pool expansion of antigen-specific T cells preceded TCR sequencing in ViraFEST. Sequencing of DNA taken from cultured CD4+ T cells relied on the Oncomine TCR Beta short-read assay. TCRdb used MiXCR to reprocess the PCR reads, holding one entry per CDR3 protein. The table lists approximately 11,000 distinct CDR3 sequences, 76% of them singletons. Of note for this clonotype: Its antigen is currently unknown.

V lost 5 bases and J lost 6, with 14 bases in between. Per the germline V gene, CDR1 is LNHDA and CDR2 is SQIVND (reference sequence). The CDR3 loop spans 15 amino acids. J is TRBJ1-6 and V is TRBV19, with no clear D. This sequence originates from a human donor who had recovered from COVID-19. What was sequenced was CD4+ T cells from blood, cultured in vitro. The CDR3, as DNA: TGTGCCAGTAGTGGCCTATGGGCAGGTAATTCACCCCTCCACTTT. As protein: CASSGLWAGNSPLHF. The full variable domain, rest sourced from reference TRBV19 and TRBJ1-6, is DGGITQSPKYLFRKEGQNVTLSCEQNLNHDAMYWYRQDPGQGLRLIYYSQIVNDFQKGDIAEGYSVSREKKESFPLTVTSAQKNPTAFYLCASSGLWAGNSPLHFGNGTRLTVT.